What follows is one T cell receptor (beta chain) and its context. The CDR3 sequence is 15 residues long. The V gene's germline CDR1 is SGHRS and CDR2 YFSETQ. Trimming took off 5 bases at V and 0 bases at J, with 12 bases between the two ends. The data originate from a study of shared clonotypes between healthy human individuals. Using immunoSEQ multiplex PCR, the repertoire was profiled, and TCRdb retains in-frame clones only, with some absent. The repertoire includes some 1,600,000 clones, 95% to 99% of them detected once, and less than 0.55% sits in the top ten. This sequence originates from a man aged 30-40 years in good health. Input material: naive CD4+ T cells sorted from blood. Subset described: CD45RA+ positively selected. The chain has TRBV5-1 and TRBJ2-1; possibly TRBD1 for D (6 bases). The CDR3 loop reads CASSRNRVSYNEQFF. CDR3 sequence (DNA): TGCGCCAGCAGTCGTAACAGGGTCTCCTACAATGAGCAGTTCTTC.